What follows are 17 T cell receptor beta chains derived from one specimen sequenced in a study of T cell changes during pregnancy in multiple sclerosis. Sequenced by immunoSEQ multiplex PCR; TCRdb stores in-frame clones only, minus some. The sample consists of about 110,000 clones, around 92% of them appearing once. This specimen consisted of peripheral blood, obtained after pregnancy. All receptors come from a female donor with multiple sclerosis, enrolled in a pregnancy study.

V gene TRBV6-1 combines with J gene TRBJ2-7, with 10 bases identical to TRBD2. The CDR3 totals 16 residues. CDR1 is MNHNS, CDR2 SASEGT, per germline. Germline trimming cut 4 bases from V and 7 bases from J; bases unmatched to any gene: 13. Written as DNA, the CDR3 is TGTGCCAGCAGTGGGGCTAGCGGGGGTGGATTGTGGGAGCAGTACTTC. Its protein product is CASSGASGGGLWEQYF.

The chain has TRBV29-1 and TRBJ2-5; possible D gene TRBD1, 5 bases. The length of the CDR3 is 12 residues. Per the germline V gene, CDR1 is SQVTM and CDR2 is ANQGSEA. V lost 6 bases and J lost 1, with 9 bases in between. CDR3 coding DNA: TGCAGCGTCTTCGACAGCCAAGAGACCCAGTACTTC. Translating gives CSVFDSQETQYF.

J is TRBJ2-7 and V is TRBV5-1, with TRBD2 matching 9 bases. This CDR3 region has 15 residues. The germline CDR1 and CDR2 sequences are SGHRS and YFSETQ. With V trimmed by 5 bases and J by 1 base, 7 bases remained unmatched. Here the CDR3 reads CASRLAGVRSYEQYF. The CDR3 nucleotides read TGCGCCAGCAGGTTAGCGGGAGTAAGGTCCTACGAGCAGTACTTC. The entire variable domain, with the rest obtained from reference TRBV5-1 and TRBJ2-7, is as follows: KAGVTQTPRYLIKTRGQQVTLSCSPISGHRSVSWYQQTPGQGLQFLFEYFSETQRNKGNFPGRFSGRQFSNSRSEMNVSTLELGDSALYLCASRLAGVRSYEQYFGPGTRLTVT.

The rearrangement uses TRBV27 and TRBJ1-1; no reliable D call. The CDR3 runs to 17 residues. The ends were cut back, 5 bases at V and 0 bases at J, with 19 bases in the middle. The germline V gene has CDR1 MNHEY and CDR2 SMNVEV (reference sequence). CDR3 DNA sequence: TGTGCCAGCAGTCCGACGACGGCACAGAAAATGAACACTGAAGCTTTCTTT. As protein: CASSPTTAQKMNTEAFF.

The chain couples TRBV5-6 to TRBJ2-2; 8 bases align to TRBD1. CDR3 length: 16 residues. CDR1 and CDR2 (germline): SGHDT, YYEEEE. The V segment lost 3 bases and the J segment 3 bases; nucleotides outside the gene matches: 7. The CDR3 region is CASSSRGTGHTGELFF. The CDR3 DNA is TGTGCCAGCAGCTCCCGAGGGACAGGTCACACCGGGGAGCTGTTTTTT.

CDR3 protein: CASRGALNTEAFF. Written as DNA, the CDR3 is TGTGCCAGCAGGGGGGCGTTAAACACTGAAGCTTTCTTT. This chain uses TRBV6-1 with TRBJ1-1; possible D gene TRBD1, 6 bases. This CDR3 contains 13 residues. Per the germline V gene, CDR1 is MNHNS and CDR2 is SASEGT. The V end lost 6 bases, the J end lost 2 bases, and 10 bases lay between the germline ends.

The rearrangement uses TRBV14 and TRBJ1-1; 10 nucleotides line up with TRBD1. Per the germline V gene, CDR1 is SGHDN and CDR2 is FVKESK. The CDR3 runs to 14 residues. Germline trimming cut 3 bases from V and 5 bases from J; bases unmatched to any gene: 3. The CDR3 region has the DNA TGTGCCAGCAGCCAGACAGGGGGCTCTACTGAAGCTTTCTTT. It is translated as CASSQTGGSTEAFF.

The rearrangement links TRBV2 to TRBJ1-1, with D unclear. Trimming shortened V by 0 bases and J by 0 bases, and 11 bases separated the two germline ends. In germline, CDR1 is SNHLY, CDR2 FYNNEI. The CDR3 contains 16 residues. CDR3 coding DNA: TGTGCCAGCAGTGAAGCGAGACGGGGTATGAACACTGAAGCTTTCTTT. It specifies CASSEARRGMNTEAFF.

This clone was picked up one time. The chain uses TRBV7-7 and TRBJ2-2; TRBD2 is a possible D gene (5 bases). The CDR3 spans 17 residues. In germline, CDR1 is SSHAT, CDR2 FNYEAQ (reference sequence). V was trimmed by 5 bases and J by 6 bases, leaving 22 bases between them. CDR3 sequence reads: CASSPTPPTVASGELFF. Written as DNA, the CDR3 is TGTGCCAGCAGCCCGACCCCCCCCACAGTAGCGTCCGGGGAGCTGTTTTTT.

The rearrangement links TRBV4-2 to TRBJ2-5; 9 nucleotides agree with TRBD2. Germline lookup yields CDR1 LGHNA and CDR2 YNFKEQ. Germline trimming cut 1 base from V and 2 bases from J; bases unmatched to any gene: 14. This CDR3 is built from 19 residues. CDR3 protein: CASSQGTRGGSQTQETQYF. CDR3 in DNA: TGTGCCAGCAGCCAAGGCACGCGGGGGGGCAGCCAGACTCAAGAGACCCAGTACTTC.

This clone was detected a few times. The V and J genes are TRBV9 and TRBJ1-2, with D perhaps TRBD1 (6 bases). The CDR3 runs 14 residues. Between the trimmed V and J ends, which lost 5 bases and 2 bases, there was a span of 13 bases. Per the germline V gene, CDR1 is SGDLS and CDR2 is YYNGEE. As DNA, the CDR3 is TGTGCCAGCAGAGCCGGACAGCCAAACTATGGCTACACCTTC. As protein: CASRAGQPNYGYTF. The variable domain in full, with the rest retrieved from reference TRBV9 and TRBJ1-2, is DSGVTQTPKHLITATGQRVTLRCSPRSGDLSVYWYQQSLDQGLQFLIQYYNGEERAKGNILERFSAQQFPDLHSELNLSSLELGDSALYFCASRAGQPNYGYTFGSGTRLTVV.

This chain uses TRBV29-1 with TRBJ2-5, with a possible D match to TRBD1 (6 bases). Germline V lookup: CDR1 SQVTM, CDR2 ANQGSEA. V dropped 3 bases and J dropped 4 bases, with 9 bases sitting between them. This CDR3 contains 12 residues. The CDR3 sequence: CSVEAGVETQYF. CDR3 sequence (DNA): TGCAGCGTTGAGGCAGGGGTAGAGACCCAGTACTTC.

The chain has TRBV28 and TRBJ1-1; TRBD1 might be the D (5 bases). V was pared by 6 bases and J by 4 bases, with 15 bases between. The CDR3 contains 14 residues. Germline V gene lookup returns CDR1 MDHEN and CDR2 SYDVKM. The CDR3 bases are TGTGCCAGCAGAGCCGCGGGGCTGGGCACTGAAGCTTTCTTT. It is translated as CASRAAGLGTEAFF.

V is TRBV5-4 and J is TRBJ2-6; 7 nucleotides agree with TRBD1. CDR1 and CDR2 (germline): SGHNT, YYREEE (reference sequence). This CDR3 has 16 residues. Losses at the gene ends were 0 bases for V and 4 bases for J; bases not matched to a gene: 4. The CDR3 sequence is CASSLARDRGANVLTF. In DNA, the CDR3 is TGTGCCAGCAGCTTGGCCAGGGACAGAGGGGCCAACGTCCTGACTTTC.

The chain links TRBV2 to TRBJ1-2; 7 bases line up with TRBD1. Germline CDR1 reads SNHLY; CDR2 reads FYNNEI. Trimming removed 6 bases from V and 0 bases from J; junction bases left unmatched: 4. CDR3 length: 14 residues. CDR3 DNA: TGTGCCAGCAGGGGGGACAGCTCTAACTATGGCTACACCTTC. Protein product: CASRGDSSNYGYTF. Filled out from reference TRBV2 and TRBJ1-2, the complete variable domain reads EPEVTQTPSHQVTQMGQEVILRCVPISNHLYFYWYRQILGQKVEFLVSFYNNEISEKSEIFDDQFSVERPDGSNFTLKIRSTKLEDSAMYFCASRGDSSNYGYTFGSGTRLTVV.

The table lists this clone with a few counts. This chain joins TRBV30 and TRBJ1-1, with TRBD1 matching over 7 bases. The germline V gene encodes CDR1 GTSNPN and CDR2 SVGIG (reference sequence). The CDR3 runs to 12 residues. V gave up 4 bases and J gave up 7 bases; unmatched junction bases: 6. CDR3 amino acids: CAWKQGTVEAFF. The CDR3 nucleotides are TGTGCCTGGAAACAGGGGACGGTTGAAGCTTTCTTT.

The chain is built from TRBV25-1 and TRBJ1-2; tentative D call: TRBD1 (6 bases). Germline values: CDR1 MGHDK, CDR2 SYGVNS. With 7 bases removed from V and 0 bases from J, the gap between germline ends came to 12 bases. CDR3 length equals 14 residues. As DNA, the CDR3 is TGTGCCAGCAACGGGGACACATCTAACTATGGCTACACCTTC. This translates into CASNGDTSNYGYTF.